The clone carrying this TCR beta chain was observed at least ten times. Its antigen remains unidentified. Germline-derived CDR1 and CDR2 are SGHTA and FQGNSA. CDR3 size: 15 residues. Trimming took 1 base from V and 1 from J, leaving 10 bases between them. The data were obtained in a study of early T cells in non-severe SARS-CoV-2 infection. Turning to the study itself: Sequencing used unsorted whole-blood bulk RNA, so chains lack pairing.

TCRdb called the 5' RACE reads again in MiXCR, with one record for every CDR3 protein. The data hold about 28,000 distinct CDR3 sequences, with less than 6.5% observed a single time. The study, taken as a whole, reports: Database matching using VDJdb favored anti-spike CD8 responses, with private and CD4 specificities left missing.

The specimen sequenced was whole blood. This receptor was taken from an adult who was a healthcare worker with PCR-confirmed SARS-CoV-2 infection or an uninfected control (not recorded which). The chain links TRBV7-2 to TRBJ2-5; D not certain. CDR3 in DNA: TGTGCCAGCAGCTTAGGGAACAGCCTCCAAGAGACCCAGTACTTC. It is translated as CASSLGNSLQETQYF.